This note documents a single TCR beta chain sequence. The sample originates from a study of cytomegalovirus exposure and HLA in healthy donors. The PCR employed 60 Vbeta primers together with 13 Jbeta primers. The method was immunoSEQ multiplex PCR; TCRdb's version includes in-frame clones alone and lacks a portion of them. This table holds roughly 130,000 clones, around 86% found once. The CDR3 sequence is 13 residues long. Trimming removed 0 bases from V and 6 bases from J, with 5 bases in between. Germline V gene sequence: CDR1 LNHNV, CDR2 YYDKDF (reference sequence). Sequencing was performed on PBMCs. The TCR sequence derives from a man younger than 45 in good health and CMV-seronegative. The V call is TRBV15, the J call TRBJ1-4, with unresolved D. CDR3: CATSRDSDEKLFF. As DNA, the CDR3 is TGTGCCACCAGCAGAGATTCGGATGAAAAACTGTTTTTT.